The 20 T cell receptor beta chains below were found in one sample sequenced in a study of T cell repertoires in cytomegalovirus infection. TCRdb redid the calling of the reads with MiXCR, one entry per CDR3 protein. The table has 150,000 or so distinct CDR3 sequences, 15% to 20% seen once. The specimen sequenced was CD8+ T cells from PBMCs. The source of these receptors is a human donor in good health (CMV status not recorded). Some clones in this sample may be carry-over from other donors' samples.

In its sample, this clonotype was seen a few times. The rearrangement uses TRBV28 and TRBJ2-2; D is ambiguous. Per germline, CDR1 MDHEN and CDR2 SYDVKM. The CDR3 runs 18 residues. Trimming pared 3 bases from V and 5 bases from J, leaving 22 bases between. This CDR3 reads CASSLILNPERSTGELFF. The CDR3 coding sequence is TGTGCCAGCAGTTTGATCCTGAACCCGGAGAGGTCGACCGGGGAGCTGTTTTTT.

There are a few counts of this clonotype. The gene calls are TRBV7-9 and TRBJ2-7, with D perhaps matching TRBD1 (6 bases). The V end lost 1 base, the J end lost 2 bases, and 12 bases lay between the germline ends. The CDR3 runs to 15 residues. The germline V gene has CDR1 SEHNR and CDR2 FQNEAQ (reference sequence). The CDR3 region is CASSLGTAEAYEQYF. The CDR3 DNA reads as TGTGCCAGCAGCTTAGGGACAGCCGAAGCCTACGAGCAGTACTTC. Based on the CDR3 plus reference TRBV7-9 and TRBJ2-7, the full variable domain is DTGVSQNPRHKITKRGQNVTFRCDPISEHNRLYWYRQTLGQGPEFLTYFQNEAQLEKSRLLSDRFSAERPKGSFSTLEIQRTEQGDSAMYLCASSLGTAEAYEQYFGPGTRLTVT.

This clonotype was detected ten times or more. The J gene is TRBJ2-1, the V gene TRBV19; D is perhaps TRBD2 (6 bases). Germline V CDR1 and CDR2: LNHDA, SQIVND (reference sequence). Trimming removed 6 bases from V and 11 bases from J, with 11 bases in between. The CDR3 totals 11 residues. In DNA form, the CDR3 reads TGTGCCAGTAGGGGCGGGACCCAGCAGTTCTTC. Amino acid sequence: CASRGGTQQFF. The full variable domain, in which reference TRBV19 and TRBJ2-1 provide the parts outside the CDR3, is DGGITQSPKYLFRKEGQNVTLSCEQNLNHDAMYWYRQDPGQGLRLIYYSQIVNDFQKGDIAEGYSVSREKKESFPLTVTSAQKNPTAFYLCASRGGTQQFFGPGTRLTVL.

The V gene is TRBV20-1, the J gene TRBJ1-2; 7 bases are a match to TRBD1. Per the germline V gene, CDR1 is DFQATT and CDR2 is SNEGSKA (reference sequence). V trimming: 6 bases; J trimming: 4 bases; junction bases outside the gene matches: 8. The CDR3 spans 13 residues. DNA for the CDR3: TGCAGTGCGGGGTCGGACAGGACCTATGGCTACACCTTC. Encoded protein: CSAGSDRTYGYTF.

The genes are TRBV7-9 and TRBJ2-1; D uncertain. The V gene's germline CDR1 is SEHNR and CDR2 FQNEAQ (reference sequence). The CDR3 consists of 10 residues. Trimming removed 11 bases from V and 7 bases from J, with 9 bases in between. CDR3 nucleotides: TGTGCCGGGTCTCAAAATGAGCAGTTCTTC. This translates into CAGSQNEQFF.

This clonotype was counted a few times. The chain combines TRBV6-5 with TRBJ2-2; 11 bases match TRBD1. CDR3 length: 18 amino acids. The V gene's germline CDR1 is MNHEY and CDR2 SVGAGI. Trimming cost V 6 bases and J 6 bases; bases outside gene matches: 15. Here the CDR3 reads CASSDPPGQGARAGELFF. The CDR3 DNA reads TGTGCCAGCAGCGACCCCCCCGGACAGGGGGCTCGCGCCGGGGAGCTGTTTTTT.

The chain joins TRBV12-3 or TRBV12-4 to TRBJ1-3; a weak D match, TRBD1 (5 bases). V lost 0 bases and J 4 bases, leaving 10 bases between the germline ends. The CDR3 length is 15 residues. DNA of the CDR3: TGTGCCAGCAGTTTAGCGAGGGGAACAGGAAACACCATATATTTT. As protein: CASSLARGTGNTIYF.

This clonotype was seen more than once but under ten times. The CDR3 sequence is CASSPEVTGELFF. The DNA for the CDR3 is TGTGCCAGCAGCCCCGAAGTCACCGGGGAGCTGTTTTTT. The chain couples TRBV11-3 to TRBJ2-2; D ambiguous. The CDR3 contains 13 residues. V dropped 5 bases and J dropped 4 bases, with 8 bases sitting between them. Germline-derived CDR1 and CDR2 are SGHNT and YENEEA.

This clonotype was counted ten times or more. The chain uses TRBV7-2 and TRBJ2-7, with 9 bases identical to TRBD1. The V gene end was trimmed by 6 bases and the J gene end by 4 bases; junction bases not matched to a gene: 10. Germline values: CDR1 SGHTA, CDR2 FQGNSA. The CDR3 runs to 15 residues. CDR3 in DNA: TGTGCCAGCAGATTACTTGTCGGACAGGGGTACGAGCAGTACTTC. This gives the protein CASRLLVGQGYEQYF.

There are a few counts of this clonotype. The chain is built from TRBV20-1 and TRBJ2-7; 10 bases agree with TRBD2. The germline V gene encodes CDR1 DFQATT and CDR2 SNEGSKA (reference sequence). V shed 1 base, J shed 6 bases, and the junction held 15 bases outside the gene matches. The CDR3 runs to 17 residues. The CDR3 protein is CSARGGIEREGPFEQYF. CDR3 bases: TGCAGTGCTAGAGGGGGGATAGAGCGGGAGGGCCCTTTCGAGCAGTACTTC.

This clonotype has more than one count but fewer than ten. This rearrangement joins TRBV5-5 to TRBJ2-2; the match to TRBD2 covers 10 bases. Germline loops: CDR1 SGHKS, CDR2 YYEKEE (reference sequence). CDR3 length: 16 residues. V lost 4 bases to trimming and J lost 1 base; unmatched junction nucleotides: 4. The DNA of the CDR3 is TGTGCCAGCAGCCCGCGGACTAGCGGGAACACCGGGGAGCTGTTTTTT. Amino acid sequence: CASSPRTSGNTGELFF.

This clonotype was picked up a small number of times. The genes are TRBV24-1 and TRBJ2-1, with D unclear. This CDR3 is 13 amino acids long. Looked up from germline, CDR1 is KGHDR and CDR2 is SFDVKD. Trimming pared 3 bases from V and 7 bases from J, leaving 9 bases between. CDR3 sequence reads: CATSDPFRNEQFF. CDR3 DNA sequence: TGTGCCACCAGTGATCCCTTTAGGAATGAGCAGTTCTTC.

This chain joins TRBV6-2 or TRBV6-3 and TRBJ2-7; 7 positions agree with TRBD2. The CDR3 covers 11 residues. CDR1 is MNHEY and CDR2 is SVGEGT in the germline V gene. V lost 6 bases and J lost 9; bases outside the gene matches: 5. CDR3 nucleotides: TGTGCCAGCAGAAGCGGGGTGAGGCAGTACTTC. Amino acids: CASRSGVRQYF.

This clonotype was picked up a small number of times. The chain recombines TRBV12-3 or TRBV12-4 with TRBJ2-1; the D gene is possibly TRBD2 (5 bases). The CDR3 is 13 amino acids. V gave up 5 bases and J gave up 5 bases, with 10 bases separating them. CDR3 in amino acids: CASSPRGNNEQFF. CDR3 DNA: TGTGCCAGCAGTCCTCGGGGTAACAATGAGCAGTTCTTC.

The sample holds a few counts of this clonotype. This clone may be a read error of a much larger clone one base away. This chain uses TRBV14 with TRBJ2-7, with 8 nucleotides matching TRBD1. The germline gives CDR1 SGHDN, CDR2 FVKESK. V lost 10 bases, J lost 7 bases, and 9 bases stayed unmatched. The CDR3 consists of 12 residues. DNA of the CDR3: TGTGCCAACAGTCCGGACAGGGTGGAGCAGTACTTC. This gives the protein CANSPDRVEQYF. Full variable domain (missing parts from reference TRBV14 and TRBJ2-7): EAGVTQFPSHSVIEKGQTVTLRCDPISGHDNLYWYRRVMGKEIKFLLHFVKESKQDESGMPNNRFLAERTGGTYSTLKVQPAELEDSGVYFCANSPDRVEQYFGPGTRLTVT.

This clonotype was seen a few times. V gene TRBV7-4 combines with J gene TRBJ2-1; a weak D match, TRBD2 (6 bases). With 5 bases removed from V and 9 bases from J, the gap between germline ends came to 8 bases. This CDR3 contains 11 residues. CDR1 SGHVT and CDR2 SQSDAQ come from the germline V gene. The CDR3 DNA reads TGTGCCAGCAGCCCTAGCGCTGAGCAGTTCTTC. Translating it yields CASSPSAEQFF.

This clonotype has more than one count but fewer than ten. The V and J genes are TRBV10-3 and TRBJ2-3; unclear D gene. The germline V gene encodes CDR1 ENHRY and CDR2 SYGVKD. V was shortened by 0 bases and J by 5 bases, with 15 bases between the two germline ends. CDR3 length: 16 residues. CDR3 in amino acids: CAISESIEATGDTQYF. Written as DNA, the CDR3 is TGTGCCATCAGTGAGTCGATAGAGGCAACGGGAGATACGCAGTATTTT.

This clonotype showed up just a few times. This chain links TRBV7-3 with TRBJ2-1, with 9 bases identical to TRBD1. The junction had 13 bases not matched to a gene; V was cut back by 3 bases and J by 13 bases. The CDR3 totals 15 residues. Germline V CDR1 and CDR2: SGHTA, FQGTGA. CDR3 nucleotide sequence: TGTGCCAGCAGCTTGCCGGGACAGGGAAGGGAAGGACAGTTCTTC. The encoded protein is CASSLPGQGREGQFF.

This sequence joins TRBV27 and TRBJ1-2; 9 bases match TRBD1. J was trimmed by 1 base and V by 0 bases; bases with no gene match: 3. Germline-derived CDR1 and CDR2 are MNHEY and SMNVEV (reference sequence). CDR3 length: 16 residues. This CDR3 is CASSLSGTGFNYGYTF. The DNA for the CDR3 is TGTGCCAGCAGTTTATCGGGGACAGGGTTTAACTATGGCTACACCTTC.

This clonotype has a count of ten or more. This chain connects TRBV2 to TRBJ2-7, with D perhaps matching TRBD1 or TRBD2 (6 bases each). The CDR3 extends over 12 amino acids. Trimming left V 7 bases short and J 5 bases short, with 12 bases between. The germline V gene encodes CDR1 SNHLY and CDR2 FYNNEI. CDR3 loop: CASKGGLDEQYF. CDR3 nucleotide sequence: TGTGCCAGCAAAGGGGGGCTTGACGAGCAGTACTTC.